Below are 25 T cell receptor beta chains sequenced from a single sample in a study of early T cells in non-severe SARS-CoV-2 infection. TCRdb reprocessed the 5' RACE reads via MiXCR and lists one record per CDR3 protein. The repertoire includes roughly 110,000 distinct CDR3 sequences, over 8.5% of them detected once, and approximately 6.9% sits in the top ten. Sequencing was done on a sample of whole blood. The receptors derive from an adult who was a healthcare worker with PCR-confirmed SARS-CoV-2 infection or an uninfected control (not recorded which).

V gene TRBV14 combines with J gene TRBJ2-1; TRBD2 aligns across 11 bases. Germline-derived CDR1 and CDR2 are SGHDN and FVKESK. This CDR3 region has 17 residues. V lost 2 bases to trimming and J lost 6 bases; unmatched junction nucleotides: 9. This CDR3 is CASSQRKLAGVFNEQFF. DNA for the CDR3: TGTGCCAGCAGCCAACGAAAACTAGCGGGAGTATTCAATGAGCAGTTCTTC.

This clonotype has more than one count but fewer than ten. The chain carries TRBV28 and TRBJ2-6; D ambiguous. This CDR3 contains 13 residues. V was trimmed by 7 bases and J by 0 bases, leaving 4 bases between them. Germline V gives CDR1 MDHEN, CDR2 SYDVKM. This chain's CDR3 is CASKSSGANVLTF. DNA of the CDR3: TGTGCCAGCAAGAGCTCTGGGGCCAACGTCCTGACTTTC.

In this sample, this clonotype turned up many times. V gene TRBV11-3 combines with J gene TRBJ2-3; D is unresolved. With 2 bases removed from V and 1 base from J, the gap between germline ends came to 4 bases. The CDR3 contains 13 residues. CDR1 is SGHNT, CDR2 YENEEA, per germline. The chain's CDR3 is CASSLPGTDTQYF. The DNA for the CDR3 is TGTGCCAGCAGCTTACCTGGCACAGATACGCAGTATTTT.

There are a few counts of this clonotype. This chain connects TRBV5-4 to TRBJ2-3, with 7 bases matching TRBD2. CDR1 SGHNT and CDR2 YYREEE come from the germline V gene (reference sequence). V dropped 0 bases and J dropped 0; count of bases not matched to a gene: 1. There are 15 residues in the CDR3. The CDR3 region has the DNA TGTGCCAGCAGCTTGGATAGCGGGAGCACAGATACGCAGTATTTT. Protein product: CASSLDSGSTDTQYF.

This clonotype has at least ten counts. The V call is TRBV5-5, the J call TRBJ1-2; D unclear. Trimming took 3 bases from V and 2 from J, leaving 11 bases between them. This CDR3 is 14 amino acids long. CDR1 is SGHKS and CDR2 is YYEKEE in the germline V gene (reference sequence). For the CDR3, the DNA is TGTGCCAGCAGCTCGTGGGCCTCGAACTATGGCTACACCTTC. As protein: CASSSWASNYGYTF.

This clonotype was counted between two and nine times. The chain couples TRBV5-6 to TRBJ2-1; possible D gene TRBD1, 6 bases. Trimming removed 7 bases from V and 6 bases from J, with 11 bases in between. The CDR3 loop spans 12 amino acids. Per germline, CDR1 SGHDT and CDR2 YYEEEE. The CDR3 nucleotides read TGTGCCAGCCGGCGAGGGGGCAATGAGCAGTTCTTC. As protein: CASRRGGNEQFF.

This clonotype has only a few counts. The CDR3 bases are TGCGCCAGCAGCCAAGCAGGAGGATCCTACGAGCAGTACTTC. This gives the protein CASSQAGGSYEQYF. The rearrangement links TRBV4-1 to TRBJ2-7; TRBD2 might be the D (5 bases). The CDR3 has 14 amino acids. V lost 1 base and J 1 base, leaving 8 bases between the germline ends. Germline V gene lookup returns CDR1 MGHRA and CDR2 YSYEKL.

This clonotype appeared a few times. The gene calls are TRBV28 and TRBJ2-4; TRBD2 is a possible D gene (6 bases). The germline gives CDR1 MDHEN, CDR2 SYDVKM. The CDR3 covers 12 residues. The V end lost 6 bases, the J end lost 13 bases, and 16 bases lay between the germline ends. The CDR3 coding sequence is TGTGCCAGCAGCCCCGGGACTCACGTACAGTACTTC. Translation gives CASSPGTHVQYF.

The chain links TRBV5-8 to TRBJ2-7; maybe TRBD1 (6 bases). Germline CDR1 is SGHTS and CDR2 is YDEGEE. The CDR3 is 13 residues long. V was trimmed by 4 bases and J by 1 base, leaving 9 bases between them. The DNA of the CDR3 is TGTGCCAGCAGCCGGGACATTTCCTACGAGCAGTACTTC. Its protein is CASSRDISYEQYF.

The chain links TRBV5-1 to TRBJ2-5, with 10 bases that match TRBD2. Germline lookup yields CDR1 SGHRS and CDR2 YFSETQ. J was trimmed by 5 bases and V by 7 bases; bases with no gene match: 17. The CDR3 runs to 17 residues. CDR3 amino acids: CASVSGSASGSSETQYF. The CDR3 DNA is TGCGCCAGCGTCTCCGGGTCGGCTAGCGGGAGCAGTGAGACCCAGTACTTC.

This clonotype was seen repeatedly, ten times or more. This chain joins TRBV28 and TRBJ2-1; possible D gene TRBD2, 5 bases. The CDR3 covers 17 residues. Trimming shortened V by 1 base and J by 4 bases, and 17 bases separated the two germline ends. CDR1 and CDR2 (germline): MDHEN, SYDVKM. CDR3: CASSLSEREWRYNEQFF. The CDR3 coding sequence is TGTGCCAGCAGTTTATCCGAGAGGGAGTGGCGGTACAATGAGCAGTTCTTC.

Many counts were recorded for this clonotype. The rearrangement links TRBV14 to TRBJ2-3; 8 nucleotides line up with TRBD1. Germline CDR1 and CDR2: SGHDN and FVKESK. The CDR3 contains 14 residues. After removal of 2 bases from V and 8 bases from J, the junction contained 6 bases not matched to a gene. The CDR3 sequence is CASSQTGGVATQYF. Here the CDR3 DNA reads TGTGCCAGCAGCCAAACAGGGGGAGTAGCTACGCAGTATTTT.

At least ten counts were recorded for this clonotype. The V and J genes are TRBV20-1 and TRBJ2-1, with TRBD1 matching 7 bases. CDR3 length: 14 amino acids. Losses at the gene ends were 1 base for V and 8 bases for J; bases not matched to a gene: 8. Germline loops: CDR1 DFQATT, CDR2 SNEGSKA (reference sequence). Here the CDR3 reads CSARGATGADEQFF. The CDR3 coding sequence is TGCAGTGCTAGAGGAGCAACAGGGGCCGATGAGCAGTTCTTC.

This clonotype showed up many times. The chain couples TRBV2 to TRBJ2-7, with D tentatively TRBD1 (6 bases). This CDR3 has 12 residues. Germline CDR1 SNHLY, CDR2 FYNNEI. Trimming removed 4 bases from V and 12 bases from J, with 16 bases in between. The DNA of the CDR3 is TGTGCCAGCAGTGTAGGGGGTCGGGACGGGTACTTC. Translation: CASSVGGRDGYF.

This rearrangement joins TRBV7-2 to TRBJ2-2; no firm D call. Looked up from germline, CDR1 is SGHTA and CDR2 is FQGNSA. The V and J ends lost 4 bases and 5 bases respectively, with 8 bases between them. The CDR3 loop spans 13 amino acids. This CDR3 reads CASSSPLTGELFF. For the CDR3, the DNA is TGTGCCAGCAGCTCCCCTTTGACCGGGGAGCTGTTTTTT.

The chain recombines TRBV18 with TRBJ1-4; TRBD1 agrees at 7 bases. Germline CDR1 and CDR2: KGHSH and LQKENI. Trimming took 4 bases from V and 1 from J; bases not matched to a gene: 3. The CDR3 consists of 15 residues. The CDR3 DNA sequence: TGTGCCAGCTCACAAAACAGGGGAACTAATGAAAAACTGTTTTTT. It translates to CASSQNRGTNEKLFF.

The genes are TRBV4-1 and TRBJ2-7, with 9 positions matching TRBD2. The V and J ends lost 1 base and 6 bases, in that order; junction bases with no gene match: 13. Looked up from germline, CDR1 is MGHRA and CDR2 is YSYEKL. The CDR3 length is 17 residues. This chain's CDR3 is CASSQVSPIAGVSEQYF. Here the CDR3 DNA reads TGCGCCAGCAGCCAAGTTAGCCCAATAGCGGGAGTCTCCGAGCAGTACTTC.

This clonotype appeared a few times. The rearrangement joins TRBV6-2 or TRBV6-3 to TRBJ1-2; D is unresolved. The CDR3 sequence is 18 residues long. Trimming cost V 6 bases and J 0 bases, with 23 bases left between them. Germline V gene lookup returns CDR1 MNHEY and CDR2 SVGEGT. CDR3 bases: TGTGCCAGCAGCCCTCTAGACACCGGAGAAAGGACTAACTATGGCTACACCTTC. It codes for CASSPLDTGERTNYGYTF.

This chain links TRBV7-9 with TRBJ1-6; 9 nucleotides line up with TRBD1. The CDR3 covers 18 residues. Looked up from germline, CDR1 is SEHNR and CDR2 is FQNEAQ (reference sequence). V gave up 5 bases and J gave up 0 bases; unmatched junction bases: 8. The chain's CDR3 is CASSPWDRVSSYNSPLHF. For the CDR3, the DNA is TGTGCCAGCAGCCCGTGGGACAGGGTGAGCTCCTATAATTCACCCCTCCACTTT.

The V and J genes are TRBV5-1 and TRBJ2-5, with D perhaps being TRBD1 or TRBD2 (6 bases each). This CDR3 is built from 14 residues. Per germline, CDR1 SGHRS and CDR2 YFSETQ. V lost 4 bases and J 3 bases, leaving 13 bases between the germline ends. The CDR3 coding sequence is TGCGCCAGCAGCGGGGCGGGACACGAAGAGACCCAGTACTTC. It is translated as CASSGAGHEETQYF.

The rearrangement joins TRBV6-1 to TRBJ2-2; TRBD1 matches at 7 bases. V was clipped by 2 bases and J by 5 bases; unmatched bases: 5. Germline assignment: CDR1 MNHNS and CDR2 SASEGT. The CDR3 is made up of 15 amino acids. The CDR3 spells CASSEKGAETGELFF. CDR3 DNA sequence: TGTGCCAGCAGTGAAAAGGGGGCAGAAACCGGGGAGCTGTTTTTT.

This clonotype was observed at least ten times. This chain links TRBV7-6 with TRBJ2-5; D is undetermined. The germline V gene encodes CDR1 SGHVS and CDR2 FNYEAQ. Trimming took off 2 bases at V and 4 bases at J, with 11 bases between the two ends. The CDR3 is 14 amino acids. Here the CDR3 reads CASSLPYRLETQYF. The CDR3 nucleotides read TGTGCCAGCAGCTTACCCTACAGATTAGAGACCCAGTACTTC.

The chain joins TRBV28 to TRBJ1-2, with a tentative D call TRBD1 (5 bases). V shed 3 bases and J shed 8 bases, with 10 bases lying between them. This CDR3 contains 12 residues. CDR1 MDHEN and CDR2 SYDVKM come from the germline V gene. As DNA, the CDR3 is TGTGCCAGCAGTTTTAGGGGTATAGGCTACACCTTC. This codes for CASSFRGIGYTF.

This clonotype has ten or more counts. V and J are TRBV2 and TRBJ1-2; TRBD1 matches 9 bases. From germline, CDR1 is SNHLY and CDR2 FYNNEI. The CDR3 is 16 amino acids. V gave up 7 bases and J gave up 7 bases; unmatched junction bases: 16. CDR3 loop: CASTRATGGAALGYTF. The CDR3 region has the DNA TGTGCCAGCACCCGGGCAACAGGGGGCGCCGCCCTTGGCTACACCTTC.

This clonotype has ten or more counts. Here the CDR3 DNA reads TGTGCCAGCAGCTTAGGCGGGACAGGGATATCCGAAGCTTTCTTT. Translation: CASSLGGTGISEAFF. The genes are TRBV7-2 and TRBJ1-1; 9 positions match TRBD1. This CDR3 is built from 15 residues. In germline, CDR1 is SGHTA, CDR2 FQGNSA. V trimming: 1 base; J trimming: 8 bases; junction bases outside the gene matches: 8.